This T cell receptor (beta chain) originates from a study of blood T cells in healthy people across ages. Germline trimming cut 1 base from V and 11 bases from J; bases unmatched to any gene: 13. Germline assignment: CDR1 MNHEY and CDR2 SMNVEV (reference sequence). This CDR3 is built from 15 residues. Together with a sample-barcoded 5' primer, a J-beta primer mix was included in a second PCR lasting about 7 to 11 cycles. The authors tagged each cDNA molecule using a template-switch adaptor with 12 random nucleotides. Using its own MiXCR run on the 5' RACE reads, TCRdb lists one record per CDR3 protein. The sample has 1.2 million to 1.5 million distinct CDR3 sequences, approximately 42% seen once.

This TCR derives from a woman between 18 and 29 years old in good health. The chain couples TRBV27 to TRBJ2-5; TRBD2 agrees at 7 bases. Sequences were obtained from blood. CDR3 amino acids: CASSLFAGVSDEQYF. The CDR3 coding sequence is TGTGCCAGCAGTTTATTTGCGGGGGTATCTGATGAGCAGTACTTC.